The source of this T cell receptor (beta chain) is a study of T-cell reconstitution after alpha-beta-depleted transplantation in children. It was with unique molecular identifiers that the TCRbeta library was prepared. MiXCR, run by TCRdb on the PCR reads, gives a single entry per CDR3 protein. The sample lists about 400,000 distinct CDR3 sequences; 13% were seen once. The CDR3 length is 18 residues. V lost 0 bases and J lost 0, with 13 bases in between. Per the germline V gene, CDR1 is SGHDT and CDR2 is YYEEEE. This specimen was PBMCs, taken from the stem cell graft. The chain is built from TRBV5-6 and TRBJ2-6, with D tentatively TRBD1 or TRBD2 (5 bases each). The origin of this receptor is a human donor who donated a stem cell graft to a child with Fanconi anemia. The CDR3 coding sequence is TGTGCCAGCAGCTTGGAGGGACGCGGAATCTCTGGGGCCAACGTCCTGACTTTC. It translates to CASSLEGRGISGANVLTF.